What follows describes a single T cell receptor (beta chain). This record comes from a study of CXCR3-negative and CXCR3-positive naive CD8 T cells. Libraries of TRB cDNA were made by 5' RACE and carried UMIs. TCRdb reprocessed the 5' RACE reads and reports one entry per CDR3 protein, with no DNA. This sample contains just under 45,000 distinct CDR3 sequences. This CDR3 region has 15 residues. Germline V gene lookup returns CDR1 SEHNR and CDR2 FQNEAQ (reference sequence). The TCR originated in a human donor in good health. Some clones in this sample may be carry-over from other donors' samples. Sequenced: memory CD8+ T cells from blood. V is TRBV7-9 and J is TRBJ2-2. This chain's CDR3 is CASSLETANTGELFF.